What follows are 18 T cell receptor beta chains derived from one specimen sequenced in a study of CD8 T cell repertoires and HIV-1 epitope variants. Sequencing was performed with immunoSEQ multiplex PCR; in TCRdb, only in-frame clones are kept and a portion is missing. The sample has roughly 100,000 clones; over 70% are singletons. The sequenced sample was uncultured baseline CD8+ T cells from peripheral blood mononuclear cells (PBMCs). These receptors were collected from a male donor with HIV.

The chain couples TRBV18 to TRBJ2-5; D gene unclear. CDR1 KGHSH and CDR2 LQKENI come from the germline V gene. V shed 1 base and J shed 2 bases, with 5 bases lying between them. The CDR3 runs to 13 residues. This CDR3 is CASSPRSQETQYF. The CDR3 DNA sequence: TGTGCCAGCTCACCACGGTCACAAGAGACCCAGTACTTC.

The gene calls are TRBV10-3 and TRBJ1-1, with 7 bases aligning to TRBD1. From germline, CDR1 is ENHRY and CDR2 SYGVKD. The CDR3 runs 14 residues. V trimming: 2 bases; J trimming: 4 bases; junction bases outside the gene matches: 4. The CDR3 bases are TGTGCCATCAGTGAGGACAGGGCAGGCACTGAAGCTTTCTTT. Its translation: CAISEDRAGTEAFF.

The V call is TRBV19, the J call TRBJ2-1, with D unresolved. The CDR3 sequence is 14 residues long. Germline CDR1 reads LNHDA; CDR2 reads SQIVND (reference sequence). Trimming took 6 bases from V and 10 from J, leaving 19 bases between them. Here the CDR3 DNA reads TGTGCCAGTAGATATACAGTCACGGGTTTAGAGCAGTTCTTC. Residues: CASRYTVTGLEQFF.

This clone was detected only a few times. This sequence joins TRBV18 and TRBJ1-4; D gene ambiguous. V lost 6 bases to trimming and J lost 7 bases, with 9 bases between them. The germline V gene has CDR1 KGHSH and CDR2 LQKENI. The length of the CDR3 is 12 residues. CDR3 protein: CASSRLGEKLFF. The CDR3 coding sequence is TGTGCCAGCTCCAGGCTCGGTGAAAAACTGTTTTTT.

This rearrangement joins TRBV18 to TRBJ2-2; TRBD1 matches 8 bases. V gave up 2 bases and J gave up 6 bases; unmatched junction bases: 14. CDR3 size: 18 residues. Per the germline V gene, CDR1 is KGHSH and CDR2 is LQKENI. DNA of the CDR3: TGTGCCAGCTCACCAATAGATTTTGGACAGGGATTCTCCGGGGAGCTGTTTTTT. This sequence encodes CASSPIDFGQGFSGELFF.

The chain links TRBV19 to TRBJ1-5; 9 bases match TRBD1. This CDR3 contains 15 residues. V was clipped by 8 bases and J by 4 bases; unmatched bases: 9. CDR1 is LNHDA, CDR2 SQIVND, per germline (reference sequence). CDR3 region: CASRVTGGSNQPQHF. Here the CDR3 DNA reads TGTGCCAGTCGGGTGACAGGGGGATCAAATCAGCCCCAGCATTTT.

CDR3 nucleotide sequence: TGTGCCAGCAGTTTAAGGGGAGACAATCAGCCCCAGCATTTT. Protein: CASSLRGDNQPQHF. V usage is TRBV27 and J usage is TRBJ1-5, with D possibly being TRBD1 (5 bases). Trimming took off 2 bases at V and 3 bases at J, with 8 bases between the two ends. The CDR3 runs 14 residues. CDR1 is MNHEY, CDR2 SMNVEV, per germline (reference sequence).

This chain connects TRBV6-5 to TRBJ1-5; D might be TRBD1 (6 bases). The CDR3 has 14 amino acids. Between the trimmed V and J ends, which lost 2 bases and 2 bases, there was a span of 7 bases. The germline CDR1 and CDR2 sequences are MNHEY and SVGAGI. CDR3 protein: CASSYPGGNQPQHF. CDR3 nucleotide sequence: TGTGCCAGCAGTTACCCAGGGGGCAATCAGCCCCAGCATTTT.

This chain links TRBV4-1 with TRBJ1-2, with TRBD1 as a possible D gene (5 bases). The germline V gene has CDR1 MGHRA and CDR2 YSYEKL. V was clipped by 6 bases and J by 6 bases, with 17 bases between them. The CDR3 has 14 residues. CDR3 nucleotide sequence: TGCGCCAGCAGAACAGTGGGAGGGGCCGATGGCTACACCTTC. Protein sequence: CASRTVGGADGYTF.

This chain connects TRBV19 to TRBJ1-5, with D possibly matching TRBD1 (5 bases). The germline gives CDR1 LNHDA, CDR2 SQIVND (reference sequence). V gave up 0 bases and J gave up 4 bases, with 13 bases separating them. The CDR3 has 16 residues. CDR3: CASSIEEGEVNQPQHF. The CDR3 region has the DNA TGTGCCAGTAGTATAGAGGAAGGGGAGGTTAATCAGCCCCAGCATTTT.

The chain combines TRBV18 with TRBJ1-3; possibly TRBD1 for D (5 bases). V lost 3 bases and J lost 2, with 14 bases in between. Per germline, CDR1 KGHSH and CDR2 LQKENI. The CDR3 sequence is 16 residues long. The CDR3 protein is CASSPQRPGTGNTIYF. CDR3 in DNA: TGTGCCAGCTCACCCCAACGCCCAGGGACTGGAAACACCATATATTTT. The full variable domain, in which reference TRBV18 and TRBJ1-3 provide the parts outside the CDR3, is NAGVMQNPRHLVRRRGQEARLRCSPMKGHSHVYWYRQLPEEGLKFMVYLQKENIIDESGMPKERFSAEFPKEGPSILRIQQVVRGDSAAYFCASSPQRPGTGNTIYFGEGSWLTVV.

In this sample, this clone turned up a few times. The gene calls are TRBV6-5 and TRBJ2-7; possible D gene TRBD2, 5 bases. The CDR3 extends over 12 amino acids. CDR1 is MNHEY, CDR2 SVGAGI, per germline. Trimming left V 1 base short and J 7 bases short, with 8 bases between. The CDR3 sequence is CASSYWAGEQYF. The CDR3 coding sequence is TGTGCCAGCAGTTACTGGGCGGGTGAGCAGTACTTC.

The chain joins TRBV27 to TRBJ1-5; D is perhaps TRBD1 (5 bases). V gave up 3 bases and J gave up 11 bases, with 17 bases separating them. This CDR3 comprises 14 residues. The germline CDR1 and CDR2 sequences are MNHEY and SMNVEV (reference sequence). The CDR3 here is CASSLDREGLAQHF. In nucleotides, the CDR3 is TGTGCCAGCAGTTTGGACCGGGAGGGGCTTGCCCAGCATTTT.

This clone was counted between two and nine times. This chain links TRBV10-3 with TRBJ2-7; TRBD2 might be the D (5 bases). The CDR3 is made up of 15 amino acids. Trimming stripped 2 bases from V and 3 bases from J, with 14 bases between. Per the germline V gene, CDR1 is ENHRY and CDR2 is SYGVKD. The CDR3 is CAISEGRQAVYEQYF. Written as DNA, the CDR3 is TGTGCCATCAGTGAGGGACGCCAAGCGGTCTACGAGCAGTACTTC.

CDR3 coding DNA: TGTGCCACCTCAGATCCCAGGGGGTCCGGAAACACCATATATTTT. Protein sequence: CATSDPRGSGNTIYF. This chain links TRBV5-4 with TRBJ1-3, with 7 bases that match TRBD1. Germline values: CDR1 SGHNT, CDR2 YYREEE (reference sequence). This CDR3 is 15 amino acids long. The V and J ends lost 9 bases and 4 bases, in that order; junction bases with no gene match: 13.

The chain carries TRBV7-9 and TRBJ2-3; D possibly matches TRBD1 or TRBD2 (5 bases each). This CDR3 is built from 16 residues. CDR1 is SEHNR, CDR2 FQNEAQ, per germline (reference sequence). Trimming cost V 7 bases and J 1 base, with 18 bases left between them. Here the CDR3 DNA reads TGTGCCAGCACCCCCAGGGAAGTGGAGGGCACAGATACGCAGTATTTT. Translation: CASTPREVEGTDTQYF.

The chain couples TRBV6-5 to TRBJ2-2; TRBD2 is a possible D gene (6 bases). The CDR3 has 14 amino acids. V was clipped by 10 bases and J by 3 bases, with 15 bases between them. CDR1 is MNHEY, CDR2 SVGAGI, per germline. The CDR3 here is CATTRDSYTGELFF. The CDR3, as DNA: TGTGCCACAACCCGGGACTCATACACCGGGGAGCTGTTTTTT.

This chain uses TRBV6-4 with TRBJ2-1, with 10 bases matching TRBD2. CDR1 and CDR2 from the germline V gene are MRHNA and SNTAGT. CDR3 length: 15 amino acids. Trimming at V came to 4 bases and at J to 9 bases, leaving 9 bases not matched to a gene. The CDR3 is CASSARLAGEGEQFF. CDR3 coding DNA: TGTGCCAGCAGTGCCCGGCTAGCGGGAGAGGGTGAGCAGTTCTTC.